The 21 T cell receptor beta chains in this list originate from one sample, sequenced in a study of shared clonotypes between healthy human individuals. TCRdb keeps only in-frame clones here, not all; method: immunoSEQ multiplex PCR. The repertoire holds around 2,000,000 clones, with roughly 95% as singletons. Sequencing used naive CD4+ T cells sorted from blood. Subset denoted: CD45RA+ positively selected. The receptors were gathered from a man aged 18 to 29 in good health.

The genes are TRBV18 and TRBJ1-4; D ambiguous. This CDR3 region has 18 residues. Germline CDR1 KGHSH, CDR2 LQKENI. V lost 1 base, J lost 4 bases, and 19 bases lay in between. The CDR3 loop is CASSPLLVVPAFNEKLFF. The CDR3 DNA reads as TGTGCCAGCTCACCACTCCTCGTGGTTCCAGCCTTTAATGAAAAACTGTTTTTT.

V is TRBV18 and J is TRBJ1-3, with D perhaps matching TRBD1 (5 bases). This CDR3 comprises 15 residues. Trimming took off 3 bases at V and 1 base at J, with 10 bases between the two ends. CDR1 KGHSH and CDR2 LQKENI come from the germline V gene. The CDR3 DNA follows: TGTGCCAGCTCACCGCAACAGGATTCTGGAAACACCATATATTTT. This codes for CASSPQQDSGNTIYF.

This chain links TRBV7-9 with TRBJ2-5; 9 bases are a match to TRBD1. This CDR3 region has 15 residues. Germline-derived CDR1 and CDR2 are SEHNR and FQNEAQ (reference sequence). V lost 1 base to trimming and J lost 7 bases; unmatched junction nucleotides: 7. The CDR3 nucleotides are TGTGCCAGCAGCTTAGATTTGGGACAGGGCGGGACCCAGTACTTC. This translates into CASSLDLGQGGTQYF.

J is TRBJ1-4 and V is TRBV7-9; D is perhaps TRBD1 (6 bases). CDR3 length: 15 residues. The V and J ends lost 3 bases and 3 bases respectively, with 11 bases between them. From germline, CDR1 is SEHNR and CDR2 FQNEAQ (reference sequence). The CDR3 loop reads CASSFPRGSNEKLFF. CDR3 nucleotide sequence: TGTGCCAGCAGCTTTCCCAGGGGCTCTAATGAAAAACTGTTTTTT.

The V call is TRBV9, the J call TRBJ1-5; D ambiguous. Germline CDR1 reads SGDLS; CDR2 reads YYNGEE. With 0 bases removed from V and 9 bases from J, the gap between germline ends came to 13 bases. This CDR3 comprises 14 residues. The DNA for the CDR3 is TGTGCCAGCAGCGTAGAGGGCCGGGTTCGGCCCCAGCATTTT. Amino acids: CASSVEGRVRPQHF. Filled out from reference TRBV9 and TRBJ1-5, the complete variable domain reads DSGVTQTPKHLITATGQRVTLRCSPRSGDLSVYWYQQSLDQGLQFLIQYYNGEERAKGNILERFSAQQFPDLHSELNLSSLELGDSALYFCASSVEGRVRPQHFGDGTRLSIL.

The chain couples TRBV6-1 to TRBJ1-2; D gene uncertain. This CDR3 contains 12 residues. The ends were cut back, 4 bases at V and 5 bases at J, with 8 bases in the middle. Germline assignment: CDR1 MNHNS and CDR2 SASEGT. In nucleotides, the CDR3 is TGTGCCAGCAGTGGGGGTCCATATGGCTACACCTTC. Translated: CASSGGPYGYTF.

This sequence joins TRBV7-8 and TRBJ2-1; TRBD2 matches 10 bases. With 5 bases clipped from V and 5 bases from J, the junction kept 6 bases outside the gene matches. The CDR3 consists of 15 residues. Germline V lookup: CDR1 SGHVS, CDR2 FQNEAQ. Here the CDR3 DNA reads TGTGCCAGCAGCCAGCGGGGGGGCCGTGACAATGAGCAGTTCTTC. This sequence encodes CASSQRGGRDNEQFF.

A single count supports this clone. The gene calls are TRBV5-6 and TRBJ1-4; 7 bases line up with TRBD1. J lost 3 bases, V lost 5 bases, and 16 bases had no gene match. CDR1 and CDR2 from the germline V gene are SGHDT and YYEEEE. This CDR3 has 18 amino acids. CDR3 bases: TGTGCCAGCAGTTCTGGGCTCGGGACAGCGAACTCTAATGAAAAACTGTTTTTT. As protein: CASSSGLGTANSNEKLFF. Full variable domain (rest looked up from reference TRBV5-6 and TRBJ1-4): DAGVTQSPTHLIKTRGQQVTLRCSPKSGHDTVSWYQQALGQGPQFIFQYYEEEERQRGNFPDRFSGHQFPNYSSELNVNALLLGDSALYLCASSSGLGTANSNEKLFFGSGTQLSVL.

The chain couples TRBV19 to TRBJ1-6; 8 bases agree with TRBD1. The CDR3 loop spans 15 amino acids. Germline V gene sequence: CDR1 LNHDA, CDR2 SQIVND (reference sequence). The ends lost 5 bases at V and 7 bases at J; junction bases unmatched: 7. CDR3 DNA: TGTGCCAGTAGTGGGGAGGACAGGGTGAATTCACCCCTCCACTTT. Its protein product is CASSGEDRVNSPLHF.

The chain carries TRBV5-1 and TRBJ2-2; 7 bases are shared with TRBD1. This CDR3 comprises 14 residues. V lost 5 bases and J lost 8; bases outside the gene matches: 9. Germline CDR1 SGHRS, CDR2 YFSETQ. The CDR3 sequence: CASRRQGSPGELFF. In DNA form, the CDR3 reads TGCGCCAGCAGAAGACAGGGATCACCGGGGGAGCTGTTTTTT.

The V call is TRBV19, the J call TRBJ2-2, with D possibly being TRBD1 or TRBD2 (5 bases each). Germline V gene lookup returns CDR1 LNHDA and CDR2 SQIVND (reference sequence). The CDR3 is made up of 17 amino acids. Trimming took 2 bases from V and 0 from J, leaving 13 bases between them. CDR3 DNA sequence: TGTGCCAGTAGTATAACGGGACCAGCGTCGAACACCGGGGAGCTGTTTTTT. Its translation is CASSITGPASNTGELFF.

The chain uses TRBV27 and TRBJ2-7; D is undetermined. The V end was cut by 6 bases, the J end by 3 bases, with 3 bases between. The CDR3 loop spans 10 amino acids. CDR1 is MNHEY, CDR2 SMNVEV, per germline (reference sequence). The CDR3 region has the DNA TGTGCCAGCAGCGTCTACGAGCAGTACTTC. Its protein is CASSVYEQYF.

The V call is TRBV5-6, the J call TRBJ2-5, with TRBD2 matching 8 bases. V lost 4 bases and J lost 1; bases outside the gene matches: 6. There are 15 residues in the CDR3. Germline CDR1 and CDR2: SGHDT and YYEEEE. DNA for the CDR3: TGTGCCAGCAGCGCGGTAGCGGGACTCCAAGAGACCCAGTACTTC. It translates to CASSAVAGLQETQYF.

The chain links TRBV27 to TRBJ1-2, with a possible D match to TRBD1 (6 bases). The CDR3 length is 16 residues. V lost 1 base and J lost 8, with 20 bases in between. Germline CDR1 reads MNHEY; CDR2 reads SMNVEV (reference sequence). The CDR3 DNA sequence: TGTGCCAGCAGTTTATACTCCGGGAGTGAGGGGGGCGGCTACACCTTC. Translated: CASSLYSGSEGGGYTF.

This clone was seen just once. The chain links TRBV18 to TRBJ2-3; D might be TRBD2 (6 bases). Germline V gene sequence: CDR1 KGHSH, CDR2 LQKENI. V lost 1 base to trimming and J lost 0 bases, with 14 bases between them. The CDR3 extends over 17 amino acids. CDR3 in DNA: TGTGCCAGCTCACCACTCTTTACCGGGACTAGCACAGATACGCAGTATTTT. Its protein is CASSPLFTGTSTDTQYF.

The chain carries TRBV4-1 and TRBJ2-1; 12 nucleotides match TRBD1. V was pared by 0 bases and J by 0 bases, with 9 bases of the junction left unmatched. The CDR3 has 20 residues. The germline CDR1 and CDR2 sequences are MGHRA and YSYEKL. The CDR3 coding sequence is TGCGCCAGCAGCCAAGATTTGGGGACAGGGGGCCCTAGCTCCTACAATGAGCAGTTCTTC. It is translated as CASSQDLGTGGPSSYNEQFF.

The chain recombines TRBV18 with TRBJ2-5; TRBD1 is a possible D gene (6 bases). V shed 3 bases and J shed 0 bases, with 11 bases lying between them. The germline gives CDR1 KGHSH, CDR2 LQKENI. CDR3 length: 15 residues. The CDR3 loop reads CASSPPDSYQETQYF. The CDR3 DNA follows: TGTGCCAGCTCACCGCCGGACAGCTACCAAGAGACCCAGTACTTC.

The V and J genes are TRBV10-3 and TRBJ1-5; D is undetermined. There are 13 residues in the CDR3. V was clipped by 0 bases and J by 8 bases, with 8 bases between them. Germline lookup yields CDR1 ENHRY and CDR2 SYGVKD. As DNA, the CDR3 is TGTGCCATCAGTGAGTCGTATGAAAAGCCCCAGCATTTT. It specifies CAISESYEKPQHF.

The sample holds one count of this clone. The rearrangement uses TRBV28 and TRBJ2-1, with TRBD2 matching 10 bases. The germline V gene encodes CDR1 MDHEN and CDR2 SYDVKM. V gave up 6 bases and J gave up 2 bases; unmatched junction bases: 7. The CDR3 length is 16 residues. The CDR3 region is CASSLLLAGAYNEQFF. Written as DNA, the CDR3 is TGTGCCAGCAGCCTTCTCCTAGCGGGGGCCTACAATGAGCAGTTCTTC.

This chain links TRBV5-8 with TRBJ2-1; D may correspond to TRBD1 or TRBD2 (7 bases each). Trimming took 6 bases from V and 9 from J, leaving 19 bases between them. The germline CDR1 and CDR2 sequences are SGHTS and YDEGEE. CDR3 length equals 14 residues. Here the CDR3 reads CASIYRQGGSEQFF. The CDR3 nucleotides are TGTGCCAGCATCTATCGACAGGGCGGGAGTGAGCAGTTCTTC. The variable domain in full, with the rest retrieved from reference TRBV5-8 and TRBJ2-1, is EAGVTQSPTHLIKTRGQQATLRCSPISGHTSVYWYQQALGLGLQFLLWYDEGEERNRGNFPPRFSGRQFPNYSSELNVNALELEDSALYLCASIYRQGGSEQFFGPGTRLTVL.

The sample holds one count of this clone. V is TRBV5-1 and J is TRBJ2-1, with D tentatively TRBD1 (5 bases). V dropped 1 base and J dropped 9 bases, with 17 bases sitting between them. Germline assignment: CDR1 SGHRS and CDR2 YFSETQ. The CDR3 extends over 15 amino acids. The chain's CDR3 is CASSLRSQGVREQFF. The CDR3 coding sequence is TGCGCCAGCAGCTTGCGATCCCAGGGTGTTCGTGAGCAGTTCTTC. Together with reference TRBV5-1 and TRBJ2-1, the CDR3 gives the full variable domain: KAGVTQTPRYLIKTRGQQVTLSCSPISGHRSVSWYQQTPGQGLQFLFEYFSETQRNKGNFPGRFSGRQFSNSRSEMNVSTLELGDSALYLCASSLRSQGVREQFFGPGTRLTVL.